The clone carrying this T cell receptor beta chain was counted only a few times. These data come from a study of T cells in Graves' hyperthyroidism and ophthalmopathy. V was pared by 3 bases and J by 5 bases, with 8 bases of the junction left unmatched. The CDR3 spans 14 residues. CDR1 and CDR2 from the germline V gene are SGHDT and YYEEEE. RNA transcripts served as the template for amplifying TCR beta CDR3 regions. HTBI primers drove first-round RT-PCR of the TCR CDR3. One entry per CDR3 protein results from TCRdb running MiXCR on the multiplex PCR reads. The repertoire holds 350,000 to 400,000 distinct CDR3 sequences, around 14% seen once, with about 30% in the top ten.

The genes are TRBV5-6 and TRBJ2-7, with TRBD1 matching over 7 bases. The clonotype comes from a woman between 25 and 40 years old with Graves' hyperthyroidism. The sample was blood. Written as DNA, the CDR3 is TGTGCCAGCAGCTCCGCAAGACAGGGAAACGAGCAGTACTTC. It specifies CASSSARQGNEQYF.